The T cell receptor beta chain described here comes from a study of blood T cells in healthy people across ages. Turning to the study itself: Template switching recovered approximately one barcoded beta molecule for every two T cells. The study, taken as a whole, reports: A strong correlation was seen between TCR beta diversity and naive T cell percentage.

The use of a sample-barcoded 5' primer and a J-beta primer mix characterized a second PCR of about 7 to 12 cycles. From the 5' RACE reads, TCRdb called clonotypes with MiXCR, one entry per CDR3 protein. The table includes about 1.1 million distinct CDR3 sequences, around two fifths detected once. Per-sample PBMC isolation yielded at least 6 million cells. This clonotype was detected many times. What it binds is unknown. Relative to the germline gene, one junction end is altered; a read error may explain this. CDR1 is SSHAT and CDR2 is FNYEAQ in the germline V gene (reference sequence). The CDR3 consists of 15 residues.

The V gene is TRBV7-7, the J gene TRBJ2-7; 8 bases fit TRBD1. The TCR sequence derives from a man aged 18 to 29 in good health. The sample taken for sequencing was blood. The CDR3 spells CASSLDGTGNYEQYF. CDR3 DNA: TGTGCTAGCAGCTTAGATGGGACAGGTAACTACGAGCAGTACTTC.